Below, 13 T cell receptor beta chains from the same sample are listed, as sequenced in a study of control samples from healthy donors and cancer patients. Method: immunoSEQ multiplex PCR; TCRdb's copy keeps in-frame clones and lacks some. The data hold 90,000 to 100,000 clones, with 79% observed a single time. Sequenced material: blood. The receptors were gathered from a young woman in good health.

This clone has a single count. V is TRBV5-1 and J is TRBJ2-2; no firm D call. The V and J ends lost 2 bases and 2 bases respectively, with 10 bases between them. The CDR3 runs 15 residues. CDR1 is SGHRS, CDR2 YFSETQ, per germline. CDR3 nucleotides: TGCGCCAGCAGCTTCGGGCAGATAAACACCGGGGAGCTGTTTTTT. It specifies CASSFGQINTGELFF.

The V call is TRBV5-6, the J call TRBJ1-5; D is possibly TRBD1 (5 bases). This CDR3 has 14 residues. V was cut by 0 bases and J by 10 bases, with 14 bases left in between. The germline V gene has CDR1 SGHDT and CDR2 YYEEEE. The CDR3 loop reads CASSLGGFQSPQHF. The DNA of the CDR3 is TGTGCCAGCAGCTTGGGGGGGTTTCAGTCTCCCCAGCATTTT.

This rearrangement joins TRBV9 to TRBJ2-1, with TRBD1 matching over 9 bases. Germline CDR1 and CDR2: SGDLS and YYNGEE. With V trimmed by 3 bases and J by 7 bases, 5 bases remained unmatched. This CDR3 is built from 14 residues. The CDR3 DNA is TGTGCCAGCAGCGCGCGGACAGGGGATAATGAGCAGTTCTTC. It yields the protein CASSARTGDNEQFF.

The chain has TRBV2 and TRBJ2-5; tentatively, D is TRBD2 (5 bases). V was trimmed by 7 bases and J by 5 bases, leaving 14 bases between them. The CDR3 has 13 residues. Germline lookup yields CDR1 SNHLY and CDR2 FYNNEI. CDR3 coding DNA: TGTGCCAGCACGATTACGAGAGGGGAGACCCAGTACTTC. It is translated as CASTITRGETQYF. Full variable domain (remainder filled in from reference TRBV2 and TRBJ2-5): EPEVTQTPSHQVTQMGQEVILRCVPISNHLYFYWYRQILGQKVEFLVSFYNNEISEKSEIFDDQFSVERPDGSNFTLKIRSTKLEDSAMYFCASTITRGETQYFGPGTRLLVL.

This clone was found a few times. V is TRBV7-2 and J is TRBJ2-7; D gene uncertain. The V gene's germline CDR1 is SGHTA and CDR2 FQGNSA. The CDR3 totals 11 residues. V was pared by 5 bases and J by 11 bases, with 13 bases between. CDR3 sequence: CASSQMGIKYF. The CDR3 bases are TGTGCCAGCAGCCAAATGGGGATCAAGTACTTC.

The chain links TRBV11-2 to TRBJ2-2; D gene uncertain. Trimming took off 5 bases at V and 5 bases at J, with 9 bases between the two ends. This CDR3 region has 13 residues. Germline V gene sequence: CDR1 SGHAT, CDR2 FQNNGV. CDR3 DNA sequence: TGTGCCAGCAGCCCGGAACGAACCGGGGAGCTGTTTTTT. It encodes CASSPERTGELFF.

This clone was seen only once. The chain is built from TRBV6-6 and TRBJ1-2, with D possibly being TRBD1 (5 bases). Deletions cut 6 bases from V and 3 bases from J, with 11 bases between. Germline CDR1 reads MNHNY; CDR2 reads SVGAGI (reference sequence). CDR3 length: 13 amino acids. The DNA for the CDR3 is TGTGCCAGCAGCCCGGGGACCTACTATGGCTACACCTTC. It codes for CASSPGTYYGYTF.

The CDR3 here is CASTQTGPTDTQYF. The CDR3 bases are TGTGCCAGCACTCAGACGGGCCCAACAGATACGCAGTATTTT. The gene calls are TRBV6-6 and TRBJ2-3; no firm D call. Germline CDR1 and CDR2: MNHNY and SVGAGI (reference sequence). There are 14 residues in the CDR3. V lost 7 bases and J lost 3, with 14 bases in between.

This chain links TRBV30 with TRBJ2-2; 8 bases line up with TRBD2. Germline-derived CDR1 and CDR2 are GTSNPN and SVGIG (reference sequence). V trimming: 0 bases; J trimming: 4 bases; junction bases outside the gene matches: 7. The CDR3 covers 16 residues. The CDR3 DNA sequence: TGTGCCTGGAGTGTGGGAGCGGGGGTTTCCACCGGGGAGCTGTTTTTT. Its translation is CAWSVGAGVSTGELFF.

The chain carries TRBV6-5 and TRBJ2-5; 7 bases map to TRBD1. The junction had 13 bases not matched to a gene; V was cut back by 7 bases and J by 11 bases. The length of the CDR3 is 13 residues. Germline V gene data show CDR1 as MNHEY and CDR2 as SVGAGI. DNA of the CDR3: TGTGCCAGCACCCAAGGGGGCCCAGGGGAACAGTACTTC. As protein: CASTQGGPGEQYF.

The V call is TRBV20-1, the J call TRBJ1-1; D is unresolved. V was shortened by 3 bases and J by 4 bases, with 9 bases between the two germline ends. The CDR3 spans 12 residues. The germline V gene encodes CDR1 DFQATT and CDR2 SNEGSKA (reference sequence). The DNA for the CDR3 is TGCAGTGCTAGTTTAGGGAGCACTGAAGCTTTCTTT. Protein sequence: CSASLGSTEAFF.

J is TRBJ1-6 and V is TRBV6-2 or TRBV6-3; no clear D gene. The CDR3 is made up of 15 amino acids. Germline V gene sequence: CDR1 MNHEY, CDR2 SVGEGT. Trimming stripped 0 bases from V and 10 bases from J, with 13 bases between. This CDR3 reads CASSYSGRAESPLHF. As DNA, the CDR3 is TGTGCCAGCAGTTACTCAGGGAGGGCCGAATCACCCCTCCACTTT.

The chain carries TRBV5-5 and TRBJ2-5, with D possibly being TRBD1 (5 bases). V was clipped by 1 base and J by 4 bases, with 8 bases between them. The germline CDR1 and CDR2 sequences are SGHKS and YYEKEE (reference sequence). The CDR3 is 13 amino acids. The chain's CDR3 is CASSLSGLETQYF. In DNA form, the CDR3 reads TGTGCCAGCAGCTTGTCAGGGTTAGAGACCCAGTACTTC.